This TCR beta chain originates from a study of T cells in Graves' hyperthyroidism and ophthalmopathy. Looking at the study overall: Pretreatment peripheral blood was obtained at initial diagnosis.

This clonotype showed up just a few times. RNA transcripts served as the template for amplifying TCR beta CDR3 regions. HTBI primers were the set used in a first-round RT-PCR of the TCR CDR3. In TCRdb, the multiplex PCR reads were re-called with MiXCR into one record per CDR3 protein. Among a few hundred thousand distinct CDR3 sequences listed, around a sixth were seen once. With 3 bases clipped from V and 3 bases from J, the junction kept 10 bases outside the gene matches. CDR1 and CDR2 (germline): PRHDT, FYEKMQ (reference sequence). This CDR3 has 17 amino acids. Exclusions: uncontrolled infection, other autoimmune disease, pregnancy, lactation. From more than 9.5 ml of fresh peripheral blood, PBMCs were isolated.

The origin of this receptor is a woman in her twenties or thirties with Graves' hyperthyroidism. The chain is built from TRBV13 and TRBJ2-7, with TRBD2 identical over 11 bases. Sequenced sample: blood. The DNA for the CDR3 is TGTGCCAGCAGCTTTGGGCTAGCGGGAGGAGCGAGCTACGAGCAGTACTTC. The encoded protein is CASSFGLAGGASYEQYF.